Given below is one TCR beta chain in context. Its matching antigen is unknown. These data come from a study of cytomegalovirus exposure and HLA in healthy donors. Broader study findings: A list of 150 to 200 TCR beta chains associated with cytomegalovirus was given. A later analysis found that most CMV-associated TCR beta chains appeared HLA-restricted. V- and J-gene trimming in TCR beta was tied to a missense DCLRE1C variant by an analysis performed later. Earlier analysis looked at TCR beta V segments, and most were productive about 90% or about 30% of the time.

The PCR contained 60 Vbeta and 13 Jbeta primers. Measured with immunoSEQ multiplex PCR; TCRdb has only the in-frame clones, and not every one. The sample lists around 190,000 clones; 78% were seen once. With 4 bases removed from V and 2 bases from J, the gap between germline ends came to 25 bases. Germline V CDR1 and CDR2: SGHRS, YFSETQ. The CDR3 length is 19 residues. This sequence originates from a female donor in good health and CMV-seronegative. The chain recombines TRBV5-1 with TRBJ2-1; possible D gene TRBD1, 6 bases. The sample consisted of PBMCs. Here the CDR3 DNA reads TGCGCCAGCAGCAAAACCGGGACAATGAAAACCTCCACCTACAATGAGCAGTTCTTC. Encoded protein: CASSKTGTMKTSTYNEQFF.